Each of the 25 T cell receptor beta chains below was sequenced from the same sample in a study of identical twins. One entry per CDR3 protein, called by TCRdb with MiXCR from the 5' RACE reads. The sample carries 200,000 to 250,000 distinct CDR3 sequences, 9.5% to 15% recorded once. These same data were also listed under a study on yellow fever vaccine responses in identical twins.

The sample taken for sequencing was memory (CD45RO+) T cells sorted from blood. The origin of the receptors is a young woman in good health.

The table lists this clonotype with many counts. The chain has TRBV4-3 and TRBJ1-2; TRBD1 might be the D (6 bases). V shed 1 base and J shed 5 bases, with 8 bases lying between them. Germline values: CDR1 LGHNA, CDR2 YSLEER. The CDR3 totals 13 residues. CDR3 DNA sequence: TGCGCCAGCAGCCAAGTAGGGGGGTATGGCTACACCTTC. Amino acid sequence: CASSQVGGYGYTF.

V is TRBV3-1 and J is TRBJ2-7; 7 bases line up with TRBD1. The germline V gene encodes CDR1 LGHDT and CDR2 YNNKEL (reference sequence). This CDR3 is built from 15 residues. V lost 4 bases, J lost 6 bases, and 12 bases stayed unmatched. The CDR3 protein is CASSPRPQGEGEQYF. CDR3 coding DNA: TGTGCCAGCAGCCCTAGACCTCAGGGGGAAGGCGAGCAGTACTTC.

The rearrangement links TRBV20-1 to TRBJ2-5; D not resolved. There are 12 residues in the CDR3. V lost 3 bases, J lost 5 bases, and 10 bases lay in between. The germline gives CDR1 DFQATT, CDR2 SNEGSKA (reference sequence). CDR3: CSARVRKETQYF. CDR3 nucleotide sequence: TGCAGTGCTAGGGTTAGGAAGGAGACCCAGTACTTC.

The V gene is TRBV7-2, the J gene TRBJ2-7; 7 nucleotides agree with TRBD2. Germline V gives CDR1 SGHTA, CDR2 FQGNSA. There are 14 residues in the CDR3. Trimming removed 5 bases from V and 3 bases from J; junction bases left unmatched: 7. The CDR3 protein is CASSTGGGDYEQYF. CDR3 nucleotide sequence: TGTGCCAGCAGCACGGGTGGGGGGGACTACGAGCAGTACTTC. Full variable domain (outside the CDR3, taken from reference TRBV7-2 and TRBJ2-7): GAGVSQSPSNKVTEKGKDVELRCDPISGHTALYWYRQSLGQGLEFLIYFQGNSAPDKSGLPSDRFSAERTGGSVSTLTIQRTQQEDSAVYLCASSTGGGDYEQYFGPGTRLTVT.

This clonotype was observed many times. An end of the junction differs from the germline gene, which may be a read error. The rearrangement uses TRBV5-4 and TRBJ2-3; 9 positions agree with TRBD1. Germline-derived CDR1 and CDR2 are SGHNT and YYREEE (reference sequence). The CDR3 is 14 residues long. CDR3 region: CASRLGQGEDTQYF. CDR3 sequence (DNA): TGTGCCAGCAGGTTGGGACAGGGTGAAGATACGCAGTATTTT.

The V gene is TRBV12-3 or TRBV12-4, the J gene TRBJ2-1; D perhaps matches TRBD2 (5 bases). V gave up 2 bases and J gave up 7 bases, with 12 bases separating them. CDR3 length: 14 residues. DNA of the CDR3: TGTGCCAGCAGTTTAAGGACTTCCTGGAATGAGCAGTTCTTC. This gives the protein CASSLRTSWNEQFF.

V gene TRBV24-1 combines with J gene TRBJ2-3; TRBD2 matches at 12 bases. CDR3 size: 17 residues. Germline values: CDR1 KGHDR, CDR2 SFDVKD. The ends lost 4 bases at V and 8 bases at J; junction bases unmatched: 12. This chain's CDR3 is CATSEPGLAGQFSTQYF. CDR3 nucleotide sequence: TGTGCCACCAGTGAACCGGGACTAGCGGGCCAGTTTAGTACGCAGTATTTT.

This clonotype was observed a handful of times. The chain uses TRBV5-1 and TRBJ1-1; D gene uncertain. Germline lookup yields CDR1 SGHRS and CDR2 YFSETQ. Trimming removed 4 bases from V and 8 bases from J, with 12 bases in between. This CDR3 has 12 amino acids. The CDR3 sequence is CASSDPGSEAFF. CDR3 bases: TGCGCCAGCAGCGACCCGGGATCCGAAGCTTTCTTT.

The chain joins TRBV5-1 to TRBJ2-7; D call uncertain. Deletions cut 1 base from V and 1 base from J, with 9 bases between. CDR1 and CDR2 (germline): SGHRS, YFSETQ. The CDR3 is 14 residues long. The CDR3 bases are TGCGCCAGCAGCTTGACAGTAACATCCTACGAGCAGTACTTC. Protein product: CASSLTVTSYEQYF.

In its sample, this clonotype was seen a few times. The V gene is TRBV7-2, the J gene TRBJ2-7; D might be TRBD1 (8 bases). Germline V lookup: CDR1 SGHTA, CDR2 FQGNSA. The CDR3 length is 14 residues. V was trimmed by 3 bases and J by 6 bases, leaving 15 bases between them. CDR3 sequence: CASSFGQGGLEQYF. CDR3 coding DNA: TGTGCCAGCAGCTTTGGACAGGGAGGGCTCGAGCAGTACTTC.

This clonotype was observed many times. The V gene is TRBV6-1, the J gene TRBJ2-3; 12 nucleotides agree with TRBD1. Germline CDR1 and CDR2: MNHNS and SASEGT. The CDR3 sequence is 16 residues long. V shed 0 bases and J 8 bases; nucleotides not matched to a gene: 6. DNA for the CDR3: TGTGCCAGCAGTGAAGCGCCCGGGACAGGGGGCGTTACGCAGTATTTT. It is translated as CASSEAPGTGGVTQYF.

The V call is TRBV20-1, the J call TRBJ2-7, with 11 positions matching TRBD2. From germline, CDR1 is DFQATT and CDR2 SNEGSKA (reference sequence). This CDR3 region has 14 residues. The CDR3 reads CTPGLADSSYEQYF. Here the CDR3 DNA reads TGCACCCCGGGACTAGCGGATTCCTCCTACGAGCAGTACTTC.

This clonotype was counted at least ten times. The chain recombines TRBV9 with TRBJ2-2; a weak D match, TRBD1 (6 bases). This CDR3 contains 14 residues. The germline gives CDR1 SGDLS, CDR2 YYNGEE. Trimming shortened V by 1 base and J by 4 bases, and 8 bases separated the two germline ends. CDR3: CASSVIQGTGELFF. CDR3 in DNA: TGTGCCAGCAGCGTAATACAGGGCACCGGGGAGCTGTTTTTT.

This clonotype was picked up a small number of times. This chain joins TRBV3-1 and TRBJ2-7, with 7 bases lining up with TRBD2. V trimming: 2 bases; J trimming: 2 bases; junction bases outside the gene matches: 3. CDR1 is LGHDT and CDR2 is YNNKEL in the germline V gene (reference sequence). The CDR3 runs 14 residues. The CDR3 reads CASSQSLATYEQYF. In nucleotides, the CDR3 is TGTGCCAGCAGCCAATCACTAGCGACCTACGAGCAGTACTTC.

This clonotype was detected only a few times. The chain couples TRBV11-2 to TRBJ2-1; perhaps TRBD2 as D (6 bases). Trimming removed 5 bases from V and 12 bases from J, with 20 bases in between. This CDR3 is built from 14 residues. Germline CDR1 reads SGHAT; CDR2 reads FQNNGV. In nucleotides, the CDR3 is TGTGCCAGCAGCCCCACGGGACTGCCTCCGGGGCAGTTCTTC. It specifies CASSPTGLPPGQFF.

The rearrangement links TRBV11-2 to TRBJ2-1; TRBD2 agrees at 15 bases. V shed 1 base and J 0 bases; nucleotides not matched to a gene: 7. CDR1 is SGHAT, CDR2 FQNNGV, per germline. The CDR3 has 20 amino acids. This CDR3 is CASSLVGTSGRLSSYNEQFF. CDR3 coding DNA: TGTGCCAGCAGCTTAGTCGGGACTAGCGGGAGGTTAAGCTCCTACAATGAGCAGTTCTTC.

This clonotype occurred a few times. The chain joins TRBV9 to TRBJ2-3; D remains ambiguous. The CDR3 contains 15 residues. CDR1 is SGDLS and CDR2 is YYNGEE in the germline V gene. V dropped 3 bases and J dropped 0 bases, with 11 bases sitting between them. This CDR3 is CASSAWPTSTDTQYF. The CDR3 nucleotides read TGTGCCAGCAGCGCCTGGCCGACTAGCACAGATACGCAGTATTTT.

This clonotype was seen ten or more times. V gene TRBV7-2 combines with J gene TRBJ2-7; D is uncertain. V lost 7 bases to trimming and J lost 6 bases, with 16 bases between them. The germline V gene encodes CDR1 SGHTA and CDR2 FQGNSA. CDR3 length equals 13 residues. In nucleotides, the CDR3 is TGTGCCAGCACTCCTGATTGGTCGGCCGAGCAGTACTTC. Amino acid sequence: CASTPDWSAEQYF.

The chain recombines TRBV20-1 with TRBJ2-1; D may be TRBD1 (6 bases). Germline V gene data show CDR1 as DFQATT and CDR2 as SNEGSKA (reference sequence). The CDR3 has 19 residues. The V and J ends lost 1 base and 0 bases respectively, with 22 bases between them. CDR3 bases: TGCAGTGCTAGAGTCGCCCCGACAGGCGTCGCGAGCTCCTACAATGAGCAGTTCTTC. This gives the protein CSARVAPTGVASSYNEQFF.

Only a few counts were recorded for this clonotype. The V and J genes are TRBV10-3 and TRBJ2-7; TRBD2 aligns across 11 bases. The junction had 11 bases not matched to a gene; V was cut back by 10 bases and J by 0 bases. Looked up from germline, CDR1 is ENHRY and CDR2 is SYGVKD. The CDR3 consists of 16 residues. The chain's CDR3 is CATLSSGRKGSYEQYF. CDR3 DNA: TGTGCCACCCTGTCTAGCGGGAGGAAGGGCTCCTACGAGCAGTACTTC.

The chain carries TRBV2 and TRBJ2-5; TRBD2 agrees at 11 bases. V shed 11 bases, J shed 0 bases, and the junction held 8 bases outside the gene matches. Germline CDR1 is SNHLY and CDR2 is FYNNEI. There are 15 residues in the CDR3. CDR3 region: CAGRTSGPYQETQYF. The CDR3 DNA sequence: TGTGCCGGTCGGACTAGCGGGCCATACCAAGAGACCCAGTACTTC.

The chain is built from TRBV4-1 and TRBJ2-7; D possibly corresponds to TRBD2 (5 bases). The CDR3 is made up of 21 amino acids. V lost 2 bases to trimming and J lost 0 bases, with 29 bases between them. The V gene's germline CDR1 is MGHRA and CDR2 YSYEKL. The CDR3 here is CASSQMSLPQQAAKDSYEQYF. CDR3 DNA sequence: TGCGCCAGCAGCCAAATGTCTCTTCCCCAGCAAGCGGCAAAAGACTCCTACGAGCAGTACTTC.

The sample holds a few counts of this clonotype. This sequence joins TRBV5-6 and TRBJ2-2, with 9 bases aligning to TRBD1. The length of the CDR3 is 18 residues. V was pared by 5 bases and J by 2 bases, with 13 bases of the junction left unmatched. Germline assignment: CDR1 SGHDT and CDR2 YYEEEE. The chain's CDR3 is CASRTGTGRKHNTGELFF. CDR3 DNA sequence: TGTGCCAGCAGAACCGGGACAGGGCGAAAACACAACACCGGGGAGCTGTTTTTT. Supplemented by reference TRBV5-6 and TRBJ2-2, the full variable domain reads DAGVTQSPTHLIKTRGQQVTLRCSPKSGHDTVSWYQQALGQGPQFIFQYYEEEERQRGNFPDRFSGHQFPNYSSELNVNALLLGDSALYLCASRTGTGRKHNTGELFFGEGSRLTVL.

The chain couples TRBV14 to TRBJ2-2, with TRBD1 matching over 7 bases. With 5 bases clipped from V and 4 bases from J, the junction kept 10 bases outside the gene matches. CDR3 length equals 16 residues. Germline V gives CDR1 SGHDN, CDR2 FVKESK. In DNA form, the CDR3 reads TGTGCCAGCAGCGCCCGACAGGGTGGAGTCACCGGGGAGCTGTTTTTT. It specifies CASSARQGGVTGELFF.

In its sample, this clonotype was seen many times. V usage is TRBV20-1 and J usage is TRBJ2-3; D not certain. The germline V gene encodes CDR1 DFQATT and CDR2 SNEGSKA (reference sequence). The CDR3 covers 13 residues. Trimming pared 5 bases from V and 1 base from J, leaving 10 bases between. The CDR3 protein is CSAYSRGTDTQYF. CDR3 in DNA: TGCAGTGCTTACTCCCGCGGCACAGATACGCAGTATTTT.